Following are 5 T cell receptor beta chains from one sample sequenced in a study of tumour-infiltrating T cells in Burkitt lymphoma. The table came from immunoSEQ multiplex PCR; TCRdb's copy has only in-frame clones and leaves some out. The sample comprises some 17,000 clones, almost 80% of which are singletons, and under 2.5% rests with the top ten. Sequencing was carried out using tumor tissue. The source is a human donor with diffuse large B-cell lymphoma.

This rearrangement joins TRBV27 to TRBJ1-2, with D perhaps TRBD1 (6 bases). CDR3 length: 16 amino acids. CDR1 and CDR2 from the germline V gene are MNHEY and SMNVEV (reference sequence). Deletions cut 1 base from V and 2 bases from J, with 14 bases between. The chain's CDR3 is CASSLWSGAPNYGYTF. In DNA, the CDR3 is TGTGCCAGCAGTTTATGGTCGGGGGCCCCCAACTATGGCTACACCTTC.

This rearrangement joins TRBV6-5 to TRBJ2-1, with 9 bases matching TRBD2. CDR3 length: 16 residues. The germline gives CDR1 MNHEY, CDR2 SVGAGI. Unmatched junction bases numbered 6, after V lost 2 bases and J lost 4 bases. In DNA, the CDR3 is TGTGCCAGCAGTTACCGGTCGACTAGCGGATACAATGAGCAGTTCTTC. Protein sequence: CASSYRSTSGYNEQFF.

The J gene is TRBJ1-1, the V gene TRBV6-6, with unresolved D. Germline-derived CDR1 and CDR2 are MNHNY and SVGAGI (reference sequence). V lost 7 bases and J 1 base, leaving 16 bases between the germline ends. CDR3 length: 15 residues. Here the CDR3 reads CASKVRREWNTEAFF. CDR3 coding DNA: TGTGCCAGCAAAGTCAGGAGGGAATGGAACACTGAAGCTTTCTTT.

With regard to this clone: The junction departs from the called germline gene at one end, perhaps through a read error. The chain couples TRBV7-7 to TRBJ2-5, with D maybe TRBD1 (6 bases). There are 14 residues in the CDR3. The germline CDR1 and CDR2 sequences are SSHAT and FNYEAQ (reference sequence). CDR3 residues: CASSSGQRQETQYF. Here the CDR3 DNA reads TGTGCTAGCAGCTCCGGACAGAGGCAAGAGACCCAGTACTTC.

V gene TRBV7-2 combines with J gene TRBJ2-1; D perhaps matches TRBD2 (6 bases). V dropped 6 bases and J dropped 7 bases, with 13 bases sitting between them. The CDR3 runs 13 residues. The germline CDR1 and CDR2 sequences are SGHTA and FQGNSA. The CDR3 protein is CASSPPGGNEQFF. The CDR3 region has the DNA TGTGCCAGCAGTCCCCCCGGGGGAAATGAGCAGTTCTTC.